Following are 5 T cell receptor beta chains from one sample sequenced in a study of OX40 agonist ivuxolimab in advanced cancers. Here immunoSEQ multiplex PCR was the method, and the copy in TCRdb shows in-frame clones only, minus some. The sample lists 70,000 to 95,000 clones; approximately 95% were seen once. The sample here was CD4+ or CD8+ T cells sorted from blood, taken in a trial of the OX40 agonist ivuxolimab. Every receptor here comes from an adult with an advanced solid tumor such as melanoma, head and neck, liver or kidney cancer.

This chain connects TRBV6-5 to TRBJ2-7; no definite D call. This CDR3 is 14 amino acids long. Per germline, CDR1 MNHEY and CDR2 SVGAGI. The V gene lost 0 bases and the J gene lost 2 bases, with 8 bases spanning the gap. CDR3 loop: CASSYSSRTYEQYF. The CDR3 bases are TGTGCCAGCAGTTACTCGAGTCGGACCTACGAGCAGTACTTC.

The rearrangement links TRBV4-2 to TRBJ2-1; 10 bases agree with TRBD2. Per germline, CDR1 LGHNA and CDR2 YNFKEQ. The trim removed 4 bases at V and 6 bases at J, leaving 12 bases unmatched. This CDR3 is built from 17 residues. The CDR3 region is CASSRQTSSGGSNEQFF. For the CDR3, the DNA is TGTGCCAGCAGCCGTCAAACCTCTAGCGGGGGCTCCAATGAGCAGTTCTTC.

The gene calls are TRBV13 and TRBJ1-2; D is possibly TRBD1 (5 bases). Germline V gives CDR1 PRHDT, CDR2 FYEKMQ (reference sequence). V shed 1 base and J shed 5 bases, with 14 bases lying between them. This CDR3 is 15 amino acids long. In DNA form, the CDR3 reads TGTGCCAGCAGCTTAGAGGGCGAGGGGCCATATGGCTACACCTTC. Translating it yields CASSLEGEGPYGYTF.

The V gene is TRBV9, the J gene TRBJ1-1, with TRBD1 identical over 12 bases. Looked up from germline, CDR1 is SGDLS and CDR2 is YYNGEE. This CDR3 is 18 amino acids long. The V segment lost 4 bases and the J segment 3 bases; nucleotides outside the gene matches: 13. CDR3 residues: CASSYRDRGRLGDTEAFF. The CDR3 coding sequence is TGTGCCAGCAGCTACCGGGACAGGGGGCGCCTAGGGGACACTGAAGCTTTCTTT. The variable domain in full, completed from reference TRBV9 and TRBJ1-1, reads DSGVTQTPKHLITATGQRVTLRCSPRSGDLSVYWYQQSLDQGLQFLIQYYNGEERAKGNILERFSAQQFPDLHSELNLSSLELGDSALYFCASSYRDRGRLGDTEAFFGQGTRLTVV.

V gene TRBV7-6 combines with J gene TRBJ1-5; a weak D match, TRBD1 (5 bases). V lost 5 bases and J lost 4, with 9 bases in between. In germline, CDR1 is SGHVS, CDR2 FNYEAQ. The CDR3 runs 13 residues. The CDR3 loop reads CASSPQVNQPQHF. In DNA form, the CDR3 reads TGTGCCAGCAGCCCACAGGTGAATCAGCCCCAGCATTTT.